Presented here are 27 T cell receptor beta chains from one specimen sequenced in a study of T cell repertoires in cytomegalovirus infection. TCRdb reanalysed the reads using MiXCR and keeps one entry per CDR3 protein. The data show tens of thousands of distinct CDR3 sequences, 3% to 4% seen once. Sample: PBMCs. The origin of the receptors is a human donor in good health (CMV status not recorded). Some clones in this sample may be carry-over from other donors' samples.

This clonotype was detected many times. The V and J genes are TRBV7-2 and TRBJ2-3; the D gene is possibly TRBD2 (6 bases). Germline assignment: CDR1 SGHTA and CDR2 FQGNSA. There are 17 residues in the CDR3. The V and J ends lost 5 bases and 4 bases respectively, with 22 bases between them. The CDR3 protein is CASSLQWGRRGADTQYF. The CDR3 DNA reads as TGTGCCAGCAGCCTTCAGTGGGGCAGGAGGGGCGCAGATACGCAGTATTTT.

This clonotype is a singleton in its sample. The V gene is TRBV20-1, the J gene TRBJ2-1; 7 bases fit TRBD1. This CDR3 has 16 residues. Germline V lookup: CDR1 DFQATT, CDR2 SNEGSKA (reference sequence). After removal of 0 bases from V and 3 bases from J, the junction contained 8 bases not matched to a gene. The CDR3 region has the DNA TGCAGTGCTAGAGATGTGGCAGGGGGTGGCTACAATGAGCAGTTCTTC. The encoded protein is CSARDVAGGGYNEQFF.

This clonotype was seen repeatedly, ten times or more. V gene TRBV14 combines with J gene TRBJ1-3, with 7 bases lining up with TRBD1. Germline CDR1 SGHDN, CDR2 FVKESK. Trimming at V came to 5 bases and at J to 4 bases, leaving 8 bases not matched to a gene. This CDR3 contains 15 residues. The CDR3 loop is CASSYTTGPGNTIYF. In DNA form, the CDR3 reads TGTGCCAGCAGCTACACGACAGGGCCCGGAAACACCATATATTTT. The full variable domain, its missing parts supplied by reference TRBV14 and TRBJ1-3, is EAGVTQFPSHSVIEKGQTVTLRCDPISGHDNLYWYRRVMGKEIKFLLHFVKESKQDESGMPNNRFLAERTGGTYSTLKVQPAELEDSGVYFCASSYTTGPGNTIYFGEGSWLTVV.

In its sample, this clonotype was seen many times. V gene TRBV12-3 or TRBV12-4 combines with J gene TRBJ1-6; the match to TRBD1 covers 8 bases. This CDR3 spans 14 amino acids. J gave up 10 bases and V 7 bases, and 9 bases lay outside the gene matches. DNA for the CDR3: TGTGCCAGCACCCCGGGACAGGACGGATCACCCCTCCACTTT. Its translation is CASTPGQDGSPLHF.

This clonotype was seen repeatedly, ten times or more. The chain carries TRBV7-9 and TRBJ2-7; a possible D gene is TRBD2 (5 bases). Germline CDR1 and CDR2: SEHNR and FQNEAQ (reference sequence). The CDR3 covers 14 residues. The V gene lost 2 bases and the J gene lost 2 bases, with 10 bases spanning the gap. The CDR3 here is CASSLLGSTYEQYF. CDR3 bases: TGTGCCAGCAGCTTATTGGGGAGTACCTACGAGCAGTACTTC.

This clonotype came up many times. This chain uses TRBV6-2 or TRBV6-3 with TRBJ2-1; 10 bases are a match to TRBD2. CDR1 MNHEY and CDR2 SVGEGT come from the germline V gene. This CDR3 contains 15 residues. The V and J ends lost 4 bases and 4 bases, in that order; junction bases with no gene match: 4. The CDR3 DNA reads TGTGCCAGCAGTTTGGGGACTAGCGCTTACAATGAGCAGTTCTTC. Its protein is CASSLGTSAYNEQFF.

This clonotype was recorded many times. The CDR3 nucleotides are TGTGCCAGCAGAGAGGGGGGCTCCTACGAGCAGTACTTC. Translating gives CASREGGSYEQYF. The chain has TRBV6-2 or TRBV6-3 and TRBJ2-7, with D tentatively TRBD1 or TRBD2 (6 bases each). The V end was cut by 6 bases, the J end by 0 bases, with 9 bases between. In germline, CDR1 is MNHEY, CDR2 SVGEGT. The CDR3 has 13 residues.

Many counts were recorded for this clonotype. V gene TRBV3-1 combines with J gene TRBJ2-3; D call uncertain. The CDR3 length is 14 residues. The germline gives CDR1 LGHDT, CDR2 YNNKEL (reference sequence). V was shortened by 1 base and J by 0 bases, with 5 bases between the two germline ends. As DNA, the CDR3 is TGTGCCAGCAGCCAAGGGGTTAGCACAGATACGCAGTATTTT. It is translated as CASSQGVSTDTQYF.

The sample holds many counts of this clonotype. The genes are TRBV20-1 and TRBJ2-5; 12 bases are shared with TRBD2. Germline V gives CDR1 DFQATT, CDR2 SNEGSKA (reference sequence). CDR3 length equals 16 residues. V dropped 5 bases and J dropped 7; count of bases not matched to a gene: 14. This CDR3 is CSAEGGLAGIRGTQYF. For the CDR3, the DNA is TGCAGTGCTGAGGGTGGACTAGCGGGGATCCGGGGGACCCAGTACTTC.

This clonotype was picked up many times. The chain combines TRBV7-2 with TRBJ2-3; D unclear. Germline assignment: CDR1 SGHTA and CDR2 FQGNSA. Between the trimmed V and J ends, which lost 0 bases and 6 bases, there was a span of 10 bases. This CDR3 spans 14 amino acids. This CDR3 reads CASSLAKGLDTQYF. The CDR3 DNA follows: TGTGCCAGCAGCTTAGCGAAGGGTTTGGATACGCAGTATTTT.

This clonotype was detected ten times or more. The J gene is TRBJ2-1, the V gene TRBV7-2; no definite D call. The CDR3 is 19 residues long. The V gene lost 3 bases and the J gene lost 5 bases, with 26 bases spanning the gap. Looked up from germline, CDR1 is SGHTA and CDR2 is FQGNSA. CDR3 sequence: CASSFRPPGTPIKNNEQFF. In DNA form, the CDR3 reads TGTGCCAGCAGCTTCCGCCCTCCGGGTACACCTATCAAAAACAATGAGCAGTTCTTC. Looking up the rest from reference TRBV7-2 and TRBJ2-1 gives the full variable domain: GAGVSQSPSNKVTEKGKDVELRCDPISGHTALYWYRQSLGQGLEFLIYFQGNSAPDKSGLPSDRFSAERTGGSVSTLTIQRTQQEDSAVYLCASSFRPPGTPIKNNEQFFGPGTRLTVL.

This clonotype was seen ten or more times. This chain uses TRBV28 with TRBJ2-3; either TRBD1 or TRBD2 may fit D (6 bases each). Trimming removed 5 bases from V and 6 bases from J, with 18 bases in between. Germline V gene sequence: CDR1 MDHEN, CDR2 SYDVKM. The CDR3 runs to 15 residues. CDR3: CASSSPGSGADTQYF. The CDR3 DNA sequence: TGTGCCAGCAGTAGCCCGGGTTCGGGGGCGGATACGCAGTATTTT. Full variable domain (remainder filled in from reference TRBV28 and TRBJ2-3): DVKVTQSSRYLVKRTGEKVFLECVQDMDHENMFWYRQDPGLGLRLIYFSYDVKMKEKGDIPEGYSVSREKKERFSLILESASTNQTSMYLCASSSPGSGADTQYFGPGTRLTVL.

This clonotype was found many times. J is TRBJ2-4 and V is TRBV7-2; no definite D call. V shed 3 bases and J shed 6 bases, with 9 bases lying between them. The CDR3 is 13 amino acids. Germline V gene lookup returns CDR1 SGHTA and CDR2 FQGNSA. The CDR3 loop reads CASSFQELNIQYF. The CDR3 coding sequence is TGTGCCAGCAGCTTCCAAGAATTAAACATTCAGTACTTC.

This clonotype was detected ten times or more. The chain uses TRBV20-1 and TRBJ1-1; TRBD1 agrees at 7 bases. V lost 6 bases to trimming and J lost 1 base; unmatched junction nucleotides: 17. CDR1 and CDR2 (germline): DFQATT, SNEGSKA (reference sequence). The length of the CDR3 is 17 residues. The CDR3 bases are TGCAGTGCCAAAGATGGGGGGCGAGGGGGCTGGAACACTGAAGCTTTCTTT. The encoded protein is CSAKDGGRGGWNTEAFF.

This clonotype has at least ten counts. V usage is TRBV2 and J usage is TRBJ1-1, with TRBD1 matching 8 bases. The CDR3 has 14 residues. CDR1 and CDR2 from the germline V gene are SNHLY and FYNNEI. Trimming cost V 6 bases and J 5 bases; bases outside gene matches: 8. The CDR3 DNA reads TGTGCCAGCAGCCAAACAGGGGGTGGAACTGAAGCTTTCTTT. This gives the protein CASSQTGGGTEAFF.

This clonotype occurred a few times. The V call is TRBV20-1, the J call TRBJ2-5; a possible D gene is TRBD1 (5 bases). Per germline, CDR1 DFQATT and CDR2 SNEGSKA (reference sequence). V lost 0 bases and J lost 2, with 10 bases in between. The CDR3 sequence is 14 residues long. Here the CDR3 DNA reads TGCAGTGCTAGAGATTTTAGGACACAAGAGACCCAGTACTTC. Its translation: CSARDFRTQETQYF.

At least ten counts were recorded for this clonotype. The chain employs TRBV20-1 and TRBJ1-1; weak D call: TRBD1 (5 bases). The germline V and J ends were trimmed by 8 bases and 2 bases, with 12 bases remaining between them. CDR1 and CDR2 from the germline V gene are DFQATT and SNEGSKA (reference sequence). This CDR3 is built from 12 residues. The CDR3 sequence is CSTTTGNTEAFF. The CDR3 coding sequence is TGCAGTACCACTACAGGCAACACTGAAGCTTTCTTT.

The V gene is TRBV7-2, the J gene TRBJ2-1; D remains unclear. The CDR3 loop spans 15 amino acids. Germline CDR1 reads SGHTA; CDR2 reads FQGNSA. Trimming removed 1 base from V and 6 bases from J, with 13 bases in between. The CDR3 sequence: CASSLDSVVRNEQFF. The CDR3 DNA follows: TGTGCCAGCAGCTTAGACAGTGTGGTACGCAATGAGCAGTTCTTC.

This clonotype has a count of ten or more. The V gene is TRBV7-2, the J gene TRBJ2-5; D assignment may be TRBD1 or TRBD2 (7 bases each). Germline V gives CDR1 SGHTA, CDR2 FQGNSA. V was pared by 0 bases and J by 5 bases, with 13 bases between. The CDR3 spans 15 residues. This chain's CDR3 is CASSLAPGGVETQYF. The CDR3, as DNA: TGTGCCAGCAGCTTAGCCCCAGGGGGGGTGGAGACCCAGTACTTC. Full variable domain (rest looked up from reference TRBV7-2 and TRBJ2-5): GAGVSQSPSNKVTEKGKDVELRCDPISGHTALYWYRQSLGQGLEFLIYFQGNSAPDKSGLPSDRFSAERTGGSVSTLTIQRTQQEDSAVYLCASSLAPGGVETQYFGPGTRLLVL.

This clonotype was seen at least ten times. This chain connects TRBV12-3 or TRBV12-4 to TRBJ2-3; D may correspond to TRBD1 or TRBD2 (5 bases each). Trimming shortened V by 6 bases and J by 0 bases, and 13 bases separated the two germline ends. The length of the CDR3 is 15 residues. CDR3 DNA sequence: TGTGCCAGCAGGATCGGGGCCACCAGCACAGATACGCAGTATTTT. Its protein is CASRIGATSTDTQYF.

This clonotype was seen many times. V is TRBV7-2 and J is TRBJ2-3; no firm D call. This CDR3 spans 13 amino acids. Trimming cost V 2 bases and J 4 bases, with 7 bases left between them. The V gene's germline CDR1 is SGHTA and CDR2 FQGNSA. CDR3 sequence: CASSLIIADTQYF. For the CDR3, the DNA is TGTGCCAGCAGCTTAATCATTGCAGATACGCAGTATTTT.

This clonotype was observed at least ten times. The chain's CDR3 is CASNQAGGVWSTQYF. The CDR3 DNA reads TGTGCCAGCAACCAAGCGGGCGGCGTATGGAGTACGCAGTATTTT. The chain links TRBV7-2 to TRBJ2-3, with TRBD2 as a possible D gene (6 bases). The CDR3 extends over 15 amino acids. In germline, CDR1 is SGHTA, CDR2 FQGNSA. V gave up 7 bases and J gave up 8 bases, with 22 bases separating them. The complete variable domain, with remaining parts taken from reference TRBV7-2 and TRBJ2-3, reads GAGVSQSPSNKVTEKGKDVELRCDPISGHTALYWYRQSLGQGLEFLIYFQGNSAPDKSGLPSDRFSAERTGGSVSTLTIQRTQQEDSAVYLCASNQAGGVWSTQYFGPGTRLTVL.

This clonotype was seen at least ten times. Compared with germline, one end of the junction differs, possibly owing to a read error. The chain employs TRBV7-7 and TRBJ2-3; D uncertain. The CDR3 has 16 residues. Germline V gene lookup returns CDR1 SSHAT and CDR2 FNYEAQ (reference sequence). The CDR3 bases are TGTGCTAGCAGCTTAGGAGTCGGACCTAGCACAGATACGCAGTATTTT. Its translation: CASSLGVGPSTDTQYF.

This clonotype was counted many times. The CDR3 reads CASSQDSAWGGTEAFF. CDR3 DNA sequence: TGCGCCAGCAGCCAAGATTCCGCCTGGGGAGGGACTGAAGCTTTCTTT. The rearrangement links TRBV4-1 to TRBJ1-1; unclear D gene. The CDR3 totals 16 residues. The V end was cut by 0 bases, the J end by 5 bases, with 16 bases between. CDR1 is MGHRA and CDR2 is YSYEKL in the germline V gene.

The genes are TRBV15 and TRBJ1-2; tentative D call: TRBD1 (5 bases). The V end was cut by 5 bases, the J end by 8 bases, with 12 bases between. The germline V gene has CDR1 LNHNV and CDR2 YYDKDF (reference sequence). There are 12 residues in the CDR3. The CDR3 coding sequence is TGTGCCACCAGCTTGGGGGAAATCGGCTACACCTTC. Amino acid sequence: CATSLGEIGYTF.

This clonotype occurred many times. V is TRBV7-2 and J is TRBJ2-5, with no clear D. Trimming cost V 3 bases and J 2 bases, with 16 bases left between them. Germline V CDR1 and CDR2: SGHTA, FQGNSA. The CDR3 extends over 16 amino acids. CDR3 amino acids: CASSFISWVNQETQYF. The CDR3 DNA sequence: TGTGCCAGCAGCTTTATCTCCTGGGTTAATCAAGAGACCCAGTACTTC.

This clonotype was counted ten times or more. CDR3 region: CASSPRTGSSYEQYF. As DNA, the CDR3 is TGTGCCAGCAGTCCTCGGACTGGAAGCTCCTACGAGCAGTACTTC. The chain recombines TRBV28 with TRBJ2-7, with TRBD2 as a possible D gene (5 bases). The CDR3 is 15 amino acids. V was trimmed by 5 bases and J by 0 bases, leaving 14 bases between them. Germline V lookup: CDR1 MDHEN, CDR2 SYDVKM.